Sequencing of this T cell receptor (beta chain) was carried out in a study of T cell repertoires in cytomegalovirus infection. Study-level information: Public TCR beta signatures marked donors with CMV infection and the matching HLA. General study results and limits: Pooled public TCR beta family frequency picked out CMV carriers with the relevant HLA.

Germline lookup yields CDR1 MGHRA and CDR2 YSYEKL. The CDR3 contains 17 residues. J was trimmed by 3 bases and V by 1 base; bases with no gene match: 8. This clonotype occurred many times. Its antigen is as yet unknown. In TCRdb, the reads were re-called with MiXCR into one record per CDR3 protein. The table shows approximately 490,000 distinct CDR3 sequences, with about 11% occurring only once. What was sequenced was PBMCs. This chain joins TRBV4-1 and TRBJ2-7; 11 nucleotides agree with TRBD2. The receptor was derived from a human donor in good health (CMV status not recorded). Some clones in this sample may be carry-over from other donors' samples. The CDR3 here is CASSQVSGTSGYYEQYF. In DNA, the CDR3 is TGCGCCAGCAGCCAAGTCTCGGGGACTAGCGGATACTACGAGCAGTACTTC.